This T cell receptor (beta chain) was captured by sequencing in a study of blood T cell repertoires in COVID-19. Germline V gene data show CDR1 as MDHEN and CDR2 as SYDVKM. V shed 7 bases and J shed 1 base, with 11 bases lying between them. The CDR3 has 14 residues. Produced via immunoSEQ multiplex PCR; TCRdb's table is partial and in-frame only. Here the sample spans about 91,000 clones, about 80% being singletons. The sequenced sample was peripheral blood. This sequence originates from a man between 65 and 79 years old with acute or convalescent COVID-19. The V and J genes are TRBV28 and TRBJ2-1; possibly TRBD2 for D (6 bases). CDR3 region: CASTRGGSYNEQFF. The CDR3 DNA sequence: TGTGCCAGCACCCGTGGGGGGTCCTACAATGAGCAGTTCTTC. The variable domain in full, completed from reference TRBV28 and TRBJ2-1, reads DVKVTQSSRYLVKRTGEKVFLECVQDMDHENMFWYRQDPGLGLRLIYFSYDVKMKEKGDIPEGYSVSREKKERFSLILESASTNQTSMYLCASTRGGSYNEQFFGPGTRLTVL.